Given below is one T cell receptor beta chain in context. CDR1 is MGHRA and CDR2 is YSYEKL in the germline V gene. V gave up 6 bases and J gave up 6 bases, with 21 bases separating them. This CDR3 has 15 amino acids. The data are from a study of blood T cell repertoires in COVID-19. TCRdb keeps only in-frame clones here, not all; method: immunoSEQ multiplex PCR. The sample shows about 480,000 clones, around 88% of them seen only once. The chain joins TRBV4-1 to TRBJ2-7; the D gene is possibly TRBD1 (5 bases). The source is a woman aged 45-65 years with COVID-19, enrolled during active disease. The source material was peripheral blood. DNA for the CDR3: TGCGCCAGCAGTCGAATTTATGGGCGTGGGGCCGAGCAGTACTTC. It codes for CASSRIYGRGAEQYF.